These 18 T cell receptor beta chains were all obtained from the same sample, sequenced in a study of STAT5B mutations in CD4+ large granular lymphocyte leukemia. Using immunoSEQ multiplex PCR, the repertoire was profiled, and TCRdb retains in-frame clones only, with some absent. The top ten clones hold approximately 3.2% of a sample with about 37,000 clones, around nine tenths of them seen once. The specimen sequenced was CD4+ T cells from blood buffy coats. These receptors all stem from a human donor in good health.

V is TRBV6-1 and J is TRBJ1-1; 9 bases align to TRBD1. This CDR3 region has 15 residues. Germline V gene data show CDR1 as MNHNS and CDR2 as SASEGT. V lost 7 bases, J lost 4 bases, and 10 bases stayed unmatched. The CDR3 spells CASTLGQGVRTEAFF. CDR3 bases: TGTGCCAGCACCCTGGGACAGGGAGTGCGCACTGAAGCTTTCTTT.

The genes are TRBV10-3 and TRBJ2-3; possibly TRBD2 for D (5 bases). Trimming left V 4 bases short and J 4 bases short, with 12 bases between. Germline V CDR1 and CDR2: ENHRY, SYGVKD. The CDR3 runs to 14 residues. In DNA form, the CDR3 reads TGTGCCATCAGTGTCGGCAGCGGCTCAGATACGCAGTATTTT. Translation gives CAISVGSGSDTQYF.

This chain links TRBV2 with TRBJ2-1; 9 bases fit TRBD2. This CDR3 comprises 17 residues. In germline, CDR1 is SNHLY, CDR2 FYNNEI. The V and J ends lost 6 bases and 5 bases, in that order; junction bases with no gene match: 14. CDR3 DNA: TGTGCCAGCAGAGAGAGGCATAGCGGGAGCGGGGACAATGAGCAGTTCTTC. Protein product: CASRERHSGSGDNEQFF.

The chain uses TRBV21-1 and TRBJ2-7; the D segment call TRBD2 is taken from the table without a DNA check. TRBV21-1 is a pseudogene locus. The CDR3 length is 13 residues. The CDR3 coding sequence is TGTGCCGGCGGGACTAGCGGACCTTACGAGCAGTACTTC. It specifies CAGGTSGPYEQYF.

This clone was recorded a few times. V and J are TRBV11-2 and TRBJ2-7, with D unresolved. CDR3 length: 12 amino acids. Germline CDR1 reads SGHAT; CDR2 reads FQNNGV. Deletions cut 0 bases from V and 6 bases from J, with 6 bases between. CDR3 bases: TGTGCCAGCAGCTTAGATCTGGCCGAGCAGTACTTC. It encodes CASSLDLAEQYF.

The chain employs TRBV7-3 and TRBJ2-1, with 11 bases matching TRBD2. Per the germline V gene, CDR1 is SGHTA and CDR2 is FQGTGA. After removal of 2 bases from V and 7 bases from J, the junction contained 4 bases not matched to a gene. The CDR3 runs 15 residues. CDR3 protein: CASSLLGLAENEQFF. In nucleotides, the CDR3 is TGTGCCAGCAGCTTACTGGGACTAGCGGAAAATGAGCAGTTCTTC.

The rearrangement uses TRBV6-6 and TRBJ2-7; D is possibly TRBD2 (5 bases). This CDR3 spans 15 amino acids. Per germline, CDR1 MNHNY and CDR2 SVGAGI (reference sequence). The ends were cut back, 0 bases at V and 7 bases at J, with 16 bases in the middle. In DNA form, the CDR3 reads TGTGCCAGCAGTTACTCTGGGCTAGCAATTGGGGAGCAGTACTTC. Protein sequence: CASSYSGLAIGEQYF.

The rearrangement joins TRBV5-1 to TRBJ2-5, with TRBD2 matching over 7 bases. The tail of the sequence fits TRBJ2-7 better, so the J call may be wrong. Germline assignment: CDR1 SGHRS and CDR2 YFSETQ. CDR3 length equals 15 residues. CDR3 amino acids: CASTPVGGRGDEQYF. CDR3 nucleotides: TGCGCCAGCACCCCGGTGGGCGGGAGAGGCGACGAGCAGTACTTC.

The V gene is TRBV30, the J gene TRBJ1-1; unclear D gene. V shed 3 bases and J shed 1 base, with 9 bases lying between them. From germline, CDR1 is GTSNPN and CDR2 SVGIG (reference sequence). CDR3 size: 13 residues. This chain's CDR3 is CAWRGNENTEAFF. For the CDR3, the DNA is TGTGCCTGGAGAGGAAATGAGAACACTGAAGCTTTCTTT.

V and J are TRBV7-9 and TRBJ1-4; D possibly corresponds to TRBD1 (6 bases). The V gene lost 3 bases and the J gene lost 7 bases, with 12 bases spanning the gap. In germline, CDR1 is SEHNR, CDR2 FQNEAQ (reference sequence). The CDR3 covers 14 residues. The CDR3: CASSFSTGTEKLFF. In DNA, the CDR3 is TGTGCCAGCAGCTTTTCGACAGGTACTGAAAAACTGTTTTTT.

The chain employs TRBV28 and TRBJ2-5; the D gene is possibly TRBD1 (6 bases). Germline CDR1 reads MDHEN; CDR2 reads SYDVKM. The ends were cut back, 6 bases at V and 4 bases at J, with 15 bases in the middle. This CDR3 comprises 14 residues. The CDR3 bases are TGTGCCAGCAGGCCCCCCACAGGGTTAGAGACCCAGTACTTC. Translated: CASRPPTGLETQYF.

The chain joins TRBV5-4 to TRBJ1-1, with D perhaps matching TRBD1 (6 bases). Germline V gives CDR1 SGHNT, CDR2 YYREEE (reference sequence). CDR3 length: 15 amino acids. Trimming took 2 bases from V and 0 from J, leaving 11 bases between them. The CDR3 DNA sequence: TGTGCCAGCAGCTTAACGAGGGGGATGAACACTGAAGCTTTCTTT. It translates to CASSLTRGMNTEAFF.

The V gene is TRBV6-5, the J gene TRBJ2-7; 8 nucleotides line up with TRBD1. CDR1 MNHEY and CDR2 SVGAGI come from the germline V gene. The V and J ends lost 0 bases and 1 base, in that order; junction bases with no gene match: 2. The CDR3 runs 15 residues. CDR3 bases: TGTGCCAGCAGTTACTCCTGGACAGGGTCCTACGAGCAGTACTTC. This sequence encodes CASSYSWTGSYEQYF.

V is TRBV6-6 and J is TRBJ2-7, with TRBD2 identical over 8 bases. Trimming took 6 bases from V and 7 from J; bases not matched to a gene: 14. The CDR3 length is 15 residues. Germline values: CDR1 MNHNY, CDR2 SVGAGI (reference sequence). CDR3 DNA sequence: TGTGCCAGCAGCCGGGGAAGCGGGAGTTCGGGTGAGCAGTACTTC. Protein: CASSRGSGSSGEQYF.

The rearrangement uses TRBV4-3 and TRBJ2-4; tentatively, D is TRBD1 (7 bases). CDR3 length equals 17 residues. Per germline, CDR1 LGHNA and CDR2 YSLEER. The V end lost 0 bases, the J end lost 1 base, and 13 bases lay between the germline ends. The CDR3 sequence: CASSQDMTGRAKNIQYF. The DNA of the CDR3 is TGCGCCAGCAGCCAAGATATGACAGGGAGGGCCAAAAACATTCAGTACTTC.

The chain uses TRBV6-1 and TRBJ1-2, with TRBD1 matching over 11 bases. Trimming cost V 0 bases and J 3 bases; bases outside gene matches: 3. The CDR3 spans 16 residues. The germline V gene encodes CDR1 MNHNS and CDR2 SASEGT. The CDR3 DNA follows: TGTGCCAGCAGTGAAGCCAGGGACAGGGGGGACTATGGCTACACCTTC. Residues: CASSEARDRGDYGYTF.

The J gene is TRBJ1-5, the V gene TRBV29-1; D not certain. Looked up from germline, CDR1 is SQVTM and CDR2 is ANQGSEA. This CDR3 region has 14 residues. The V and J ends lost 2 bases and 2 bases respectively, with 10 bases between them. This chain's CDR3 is CSVEFWVGNQPQHF. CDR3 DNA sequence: TGCAGCGTTGAATTTTGGGTTGGCAATCAGCCCCAGCATTTT.

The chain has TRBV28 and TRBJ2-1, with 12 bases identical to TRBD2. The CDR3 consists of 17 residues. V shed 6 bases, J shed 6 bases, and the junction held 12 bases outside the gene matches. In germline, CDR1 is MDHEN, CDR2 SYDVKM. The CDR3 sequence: CASSQTSGRVRGNEQFF. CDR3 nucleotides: TGTGCCAGCAGCCAGACTAGCGGGAGAGTACGGGGCAATGAGCAGTTCTTC.